Each of the 3 T cell receptor beta chains below was sequenced from the same sample in a study of blood T cells in healthy people across ages. Primed by a sample-barcoded 5' primer and a J-beta primer mix, a second PCR proceeded for 7 to 11 cycles. TCRdb re-analysed the 5' RACE reads in MiXCR, keeping a single row per CDR3 protein. The table has some 890,000 distinct CDR3 sequences, about 27% seen once. These same data were also listed under a study on T cells of mothers and their children.

What was sequenced was blood. The receptors here all came from a middle-aged woman in good health.

This chain links TRBV20-1 with TRBJ1-2; unclear D gene. The CDR3 contains 13 residues. The germline V gene has CDR1 DFQATT and CDR2 SNEGSKA (reference sequence). CDR3 in amino acids: CSSWIPNNYGYTF. CDR3 bases: TGCAGCTCTTGGATTCCCAATAACTATGGCTACACCTTC.

Notes on this clonotype: This sequence may be a read error, since a much larger clone differs from it by one base. This likely comes from a read error, as the CDR3 has no conserved phenylalanine or tryptophan at its end. CDR3 in DNA: TGTGCCAGCAGCCTAGAGACCCTGAACACTGAAGCTTTCTGT. This translates into CASSLETLNTEAFC. The genes are TRBV7-9 and TRBJ1-1; D is undetermined. CDR3 length equals 14 residues. V was pared by 5 bases and J by 0 bases, with 10 bases between. In germline, CDR1 is SEHNR, CDR2 FQNEAQ (reference sequence).

Remarks on this clonotype: Sequence at one end of the junction differs from germline and may be a read error. The genes are TRBV7-2 and TRBJ2-3; a weak D match, TRBD2 (6 bases). Germline assignment: CDR1 SGHTA and CDR2 FQGNSA. This CDR3 is built from 13 residues. The CDR3 DNA is TGTGTCAGCAGCGGGCCTTACACAGATACGCAGTATTTT. Its protein is CVSSGPYTDTQYF.